This is a list of T cell receptor beta chains from one sample in a study of blood T cell repertoires in COVID-19. Sequenced by immunoSEQ multiplex PCR; TCRdb stores in-frame clones only, minus some. The sample yields about 94,000 clones, more than 65% seen once. Source material: peripheral blood. The receptor source for this set is a man aged 55 to 70 with acute or convalescent COVID-19. Each CDR3 is given with its conserved first and last residue. Each record gives: J gene, clone size, D gene, V gene, CDR3 DNA, CDR3 protein. The D gene is left open where the match is weak. Some rows mark clone size as missing; the rest say once, few, many or name a class of expanded clone.

TRBJ1-6,NA,NA,TRBV2,TGTGCCAGCAGGGGTGACTGGGTTGCACCCCTCCACTTT,CASRGDWVAPLHF
TRBJ2-3,NA,TRBD2,TRBV12-3/TRBV12-4,TGTGCCAGCAGTTCCCGGGGGGGTCCGCAGTATTTT,CASSSRGGPQYF
TRBJ1-1,few,TRBD1,TRBV7-8,TGTGCCAGCAGCTTAGTATGGGGACAGGGGATGGCTGCTTTCTTT,CASSLVWGQGMAAFF
TRBJ2-3,few,TRBD1,TRBV24-1,TGTGCCACCAGTGACCCGACAGGGATGAATACGCAGTATTTT,CATSDPTGMNTQYF
TRBJ2-5,NA,NA,TRBV5-1,TGCGCCAGCAGCTTGGCCTTCCTCAGGGAGACCCAGTACTTC,CASSLAFLRETQYF
TRBJ2-7,NA,NA,TRBV9,TGTGCCAGCAGCGTAGGCACAGGGCCCTACGAGCAGTACTTC,CASSVGTGPYEQYF
TRBJ2-2,NA,NA,TRBV30,TGTGCCTGGAGTGCCCCAGGGGTGACCACCGGGGAGCTGTTTTTT,CAWSAPGVTTGELFF
TRBJ1-4,NA,NA,TRBV19,TGTGCCACCCTTGCGGGGGGCCACAATGAAAAACTGTTTTTT,CATLAGGHNEKLFF
TRBJ2-7,NA,TRBD1,TRBV10-1,TGCGCCAGCAGTGAGAAGGCAGGGGGCCCCTACGAGCAGTACTTC,CASSEKAGGPYEQYF
TRBJ2-1,NA,TRBD1,TRBV5-5,TGTGCCAGCAGCTTGGGACAGGGAACCAATGAGCAGTTCTTC,CASSLGQGTNEQFF
TRBJ1-1,NA,TRBD1,TRBV9,TGTGCCAGCAGCACGGACAGGGACACTGAAGCTTTCTTT,CASSTDRDTEAFF
TRBJ1-1,NA,NA,TRBV11-2,TGTGCCAGCAGCTTAGAGCGGTTCACTGAAGCTTTCTTT,CASSLERFTEAFF
TRBJ1-2,NA,NA,TRBV3-1/TRBV3-2,TGTGCCAGCAGCCAAGATTTGAGAGGGTACTACACCTTC,CASSQDLRGYYTF
TRBJ1-1,NA,NA,TRBV6-4,TGTGCCAGCAGCCCGTCACAGGGCAGCACTGAAGCTTTCTTT,CASSPSQGSTEAFF
TRBJ1-1,NA,TRBD1,TRBV29-1,TGCAGCGTTGAAATTTTGGACAGGGGATATACTGAAGCTTTCTTT,CSVEILDRGYTEAFF
TRBJ2-5,NA,NA,TRBV7-3,TGTGCCAGCAGCTTAAATGTTATCGGGACCCAGTACTTC,CASSLNVIGTQYF
TRBJ2-3,NA,TRBD1,TRBV29-1,TGCAGCGCATCCGGGACAGACTCCACCTTCATTAGCACAGATACGCAGTATTTT,CSASGTDSTFISTDTQYF
TRBJ1-4,NA,NA,TRBV30,TGTGCCTGGAGTTCGGACAGAGCTAATGAAAAACTGTTTTTT,CAWSSDRANEKLFF
TRBJ2-5,NA,NA,TRBV6-2/TRBV6-3,TGTGCCAGCAGTATCACAGGGCCCCTGGAGACCCAGTACTTC,CASSITGPLETQYF
TRBJ1-6,NA,NA,TRBV9,TGTGCCAGCAGCGTAGTTGGGGGGGCAGGTTCACCCCTCCACTTT,CASSVVGGAGSPLHF
TRBJ1-1,once,NA,TRBV14,TGTGCCAGCAGCACTCCGACAGGCAACACTGAAGCTTTCTTT,CASSTPTGNTEAFF
TRBJ2-2,once,TRBD1,TRBV5-1,TGCGCCAGCAGCTCCAGCCGGACAGGCCTGATGAACACCGGGGAGCTGTTTTTT,CASSSSRTGLMNTGELFF
TRBJ2-5,once,NA,TRBV30,TGTGCCTGGAGTGTAGGGGTTAACCAAGAGACCCAGTACTTC,CAWSVGVNQETQYF
TRBJ2-7,NA,TRBD2,TRBV14,TGTGCCAGCAGCCAAGTCGGGGGAGGGTACGAGCAGTACTTC,CASSQVGGGYEQYF
TRBJ1-2,NA,TRBD1,TRBV30,TGTGCCTGGAGTGTTCCGGACAGGGTCTGGCATAACTATGGCTACACCTTC,CAWSVPDRVWHNYGYTF
TRBJ1-6,few,TRBD1,TRBV4-2,TGTGCCAGCAGCGAACCGGGACAGGGCTATTCACCCCTCCACTTT,CASSEPGQGYSPLHF
TRBJ2-3,NA,TRBD1,TRBV7-9,TGTGCCAGCAGCTTAGGAGAGACAGGGGATTTAGATACGCAGTATTTT,CASSLGETGDLDTQYF
TRBJ1-2,NA,NA,TRBV12-2,TGTGCAAGACACCGGGGGGGGGCCTATGGCTACACCTTC,CARHRGGAYGYTF
TRBJ2-3,NA,TRBD1,TRBV19,TGTGCCAGTACCCAGAGGACAGGTGGAAATACGCAGTATTTT,CASTQRTGGNTQYF
TRBJ1-1,once,NA,TRBV7-2,TGTGCCAGCAGCCAGAAAACCCCTCCCACGGCTTTCTTT,CASSQKTPPTAFF
TRBJ1-1,NA,TRBD1,TRBV6-5,TGTGCCAGCAGGACTCATCGACAGGGGGCAACTGAAGCTTTCTTT,CASRTHRQGATEAFF
TRBJ1-3,NA,NA,TRBV12-3/TRBV12-4,TGTGCCAGCAGGGCCGGGGCTGGAAACACCATATATTTT,CASRAGAGNTIYF
TRBJ1-2,NA,TRBD1,TRBV5-4,TGTGCCAGCAGCTTGTATTCACAGGGGATAGGTGGCTACACCTTC,CASSLYSQGIGGYTF
TRBJ2-5,NA,TRBD1,TRBV28,TGTGCCAGCAACCCAGGGGGCCCCGAAGAGACCCAGTACTTC,CASNPGGPEETQYF
TRBJ1-1,NA,NA,TRBV5-1,TGCGCCAGCAGGGTGGACATTAACACTGAAGCTTTCTTT,CASRVDINTEAFF
TRBJ2-1,NA,NA,TRBV6-5,TGTGCCACGGTGCTCGTAGCGGTTTACAATGAGCAGTTCTTC,CATVLVAVYNEQFF
TRBJ2-7,NA,NA,TRBV12-3/TRBV12-4,TGTGCCAGCAGCCCCGGTTACGAGCAGTACTTC,CASSPGYEQYF
TRBJ1-2,NA,TRBD1,TRBV3-1/TRBV3-2,TGTGCCAGCAGCCCGGTAGGGGAGGACAGGGGGCTTATCTATGGCTACACCTTC,CASSPVGEDRGLIYGYTF
TRBJ1-2,NA,TRBD1,TRBV29-1,TGCAGCGTTGTCGTGAGACAGGGTGATGGCTACACCTTC,CSVVVRQGDGYTF
TRBJ2-2,NA,NA,TRBV4-1,TGCGCCAGCAGCCAATGGGCAGGGGCTAACACCGGGGAGCTGTTTTTT,CASSQWAGANTGELFF
TRBJ2-5,few,NA,TRBV27,TGTGCCAGCAGTTTCTCGGGCCGGGGTCCCCAGTACTTC,CASSFSGRGPQYF